The entry below describes one T cell receptor beta chain. The antigen is undetermined. This entry comes from a study of cytomegalovirus exposure and HLA in healthy donors. Study-wide context: The Caucasian-associated ancestry cluster held more than 80% of roughly 400 genotyped donors.

Study conclusions and caveats: TCR beta chain V- and J-gene trimming was linked, in a later analysis, to a missense variant in DCLRE1C. A list of about 180 TCR beta chains associated with cytomegalovirus was given. The sole available immune exposure information was CMV serostatus.

Amplification used 60 Vbeta primers and 13 Jbeta primers. This table comes from immunoSEQ multiplex PCR, and its TCRdb copy is limited to in-frame clones, with some not included. The data show about 190,000 clones, roughly 80% seen once. The germline V gene encodes CDR1 LGHNA and CDR2 YNFKEQ. The CDR3 totals 19 residues. With 0 bases clipped from V and 4 bases from J, the junction kept 13 bases outside the gene matches. V usage is TRBV4-2 and J usage is TRBJ1-4; 8 bases fit TRBD1. The sequence was collected from a woman in her 30s in good health and CMV-seropositive. Sequenced sample: PBMCs. In nucleotides, the CDR3 is TGTGCCAGCAGCCAAGATGGGGGCAGGGGGCGCATGAGTAATGAAAAACTGTTTTTT. It encodes CASSQDGGRGRMSNEKLFF.